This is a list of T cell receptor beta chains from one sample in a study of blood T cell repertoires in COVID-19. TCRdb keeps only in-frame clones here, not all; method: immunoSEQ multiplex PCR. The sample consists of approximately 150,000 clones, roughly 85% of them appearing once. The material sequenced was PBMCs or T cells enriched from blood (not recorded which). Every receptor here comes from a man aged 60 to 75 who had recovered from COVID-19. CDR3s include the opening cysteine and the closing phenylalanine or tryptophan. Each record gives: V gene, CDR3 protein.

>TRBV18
CASSPTGSPRGETQYF
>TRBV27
CASSFGTSGSYEQYF
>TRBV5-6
CASSLFDRVYEQYF
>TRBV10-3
CAISDGRNTEAFF
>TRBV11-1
CASSFHTRETQYF
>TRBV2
CASSEPWDRGRTDTQYF
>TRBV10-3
CAISLRLPGQGAANEKLFF
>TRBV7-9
CASSSPGQGTQETQYF
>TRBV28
CASRAGGRDTGELFF
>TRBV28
CASSAPGGGEEKLFF
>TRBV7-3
CASSPDRYSGELFF
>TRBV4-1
CASSQEQTNTEAFF
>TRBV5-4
CARAEQPNTEAFF
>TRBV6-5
CASRPLRDGTEAFF
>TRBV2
CASSDQPSGRAGETQYF
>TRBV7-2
CASSFAAVNTEAFF
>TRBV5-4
CASSHRDRDYEQYF
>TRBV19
CASGLGLGNQPQHF
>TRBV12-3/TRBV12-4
CASSLGTAQPQHF
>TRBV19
CASSITGDTGELFF
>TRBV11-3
CASSLKGWRGDSGEQFF
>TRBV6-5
CASSATTASNQPQHF
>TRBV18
CASSPKQGYEQYF
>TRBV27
CASASPRAPRVLEQFF
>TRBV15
CATSRGDTQRRSSYNEQFF
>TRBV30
CAWIRTTTELFF
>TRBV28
CASSLFGGSSGYTF
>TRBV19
CASRLDLPGELFF